The present T cell receptor beta chain was sequenced within a study of T-cell memory formation after mild COVID-19 (dated by TCRdb to the early 2020s). The study in broad terms: TCR sequence clusters from the two donors were largely donor specific. T-cell clones expanding and contracting after mild COVID-19 in two donors were tracked by longitudinal TCRalpha and TCRbeta repertoire sequencing. The cohort comprised two young, previously healthy adult volunteers, one female and one male. General findings and caveats noted by the study authors: Contracting CD4+ clones appeared mostly in the CM and EM memory subsets, whereas CD8+ clones were enriched in EMRA. Some responding clones were detected in pre-infection memory, suggesting pre-existing cross-reactive memory T cells joined the SARS-CoV-2 response. Clones that contracted from day 15 to 85 showed balanced CD4/CD8 phenotypes, whereas a second wave of clones that expanded from day 15 to 37 leaned towards CD4+. Only a couple of mild cases were covered in the study, and larger cohorts including severe cases with pre-infection samples were considered necessary. The second-wave clones that peaked on day 37 were not confirmed to be SARS-CoV-2 specific.

This clonotype was seen only a few times. The antigen this receptor binds is unknown. The sample holds no much larger clone one base away, and base qualities are not on file. Ficoll-Paque density gradient centrifugation was used to isolate PBMCs. The CDR3, from cysteine to phenylalanine, totals 18 residues. Only the CDR3 region is kept as DNA, spanning 54 bases read in frame from base 1. The germline V gene (reference sequence) gives CDR1 as SEHNR and CDR2 as FQNEAQ. The junction carries 21 bases between V and J, which are trimmed by 5 bases and 0 bases respectively. The sequencing machine was an Illumina NovaSeq 6000. TCRalpha and TCRbeta cDNA libraries were built by 5'RACE with constant-segment primers, adding sample barcodes and unique molecular identifiers. RNA was extracted from every sample with Trizol reagent. Libraries were amplified in two PCR steps, with a second sample barcode and Illumina TruSeq adapters added in the second step. Sequencing of libraries was performed on an Illumina NovaSeq with 2 x 150 bp paired-end reads. Per the authors' processing: Reads were demultiplexed and collapsed into UMI-guided consensus sequences with migec v1.2.7. Using mixcr v2.1.11, the UMI consensuses were aligned to TRA and TRB V and J templates and assembled into clonotypes. Expanded or contracted clonotypes were those called significant by both edgeR and NoisET, with noise models trained on biological replicates. For edgeR calls, the thresholds were a false discovery rate-adjusted p below 0.01 and a log2 fold-change of 1. As an exploratory analysis of dynamics, PCA with hierarchical clustering was applied to max-normalized trajectories of the 1000 most abundant clonotypes. Separately sequenced CD4+ and CD8+ repertoires were used to assign the CD4 or CD8 phenotype of responding clones. In TCRdb, the public reads were trimmed at Q25 with fastp and aligned with MiXCR, with productive beta chains retained. Here each entry gathers all rows of one CDR3 protein and keeps the most common genes and DNA. The V and J calls here are based on TCRdb, not the publication. This sample is represented by roughly 350,000 distinct CDR3 sequences; roughly 20% of them were singletons. The biggest ten clones account for around 13% of the sample.

The sequence is built from TRBV7-9 and TRBJ2-3, with the D gene not clear enough to name. Sequenced material: PBMCs or a T cell subset sorted from them (not recorded which). The sequence derives from an adult woman who had mild COVID-19 (a few samples of this study predate the infection). The sample titles of this study are shuffled in the database, so cell type and time point are left out; the donor was told from shared clones. The CDR3 corresponds to CASSPPVRAELSTDTQYF. The nucleotide sequence is given as TGTGCCAGCAGCCCCCCGGTCCGGGCGGAGCTAAGCACAGATACGCAGTATTTT.